Listed here is a single TCR beta chain. Sequencing was performed with immunoSEQ multiplex PCR; in TCRdb, only in-frame clones are kept and a portion is missing. Among about 2 million clones listed, 90% to 95% were seen once. The data originate from a study of shared clonotypes between healthy human individuals. This CDR3 is built from 14 residues. The V gene's germline CDR1 is SEHNR and CDR2 FQNEAQ (reference sequence). J was trimmed by 8 bases and V by 3 bases; bases with no gene match: 5. The specimen sequenced was naive CD4+ T cells sorted from blood. Subset reported: CD45RA+ positively selected. The sequence came from a man aged 18 to 35 in good health. The V call is TRBV7-9, the J call TRBJ1-4; 8 bases are a match to TRBD1. CDR3 DNA: TGTGCCAGCAGCTTCGGACAGGGCGGGGAAAAACTGTTTTTT. Its protein is CASSFGQGGEKLFF.